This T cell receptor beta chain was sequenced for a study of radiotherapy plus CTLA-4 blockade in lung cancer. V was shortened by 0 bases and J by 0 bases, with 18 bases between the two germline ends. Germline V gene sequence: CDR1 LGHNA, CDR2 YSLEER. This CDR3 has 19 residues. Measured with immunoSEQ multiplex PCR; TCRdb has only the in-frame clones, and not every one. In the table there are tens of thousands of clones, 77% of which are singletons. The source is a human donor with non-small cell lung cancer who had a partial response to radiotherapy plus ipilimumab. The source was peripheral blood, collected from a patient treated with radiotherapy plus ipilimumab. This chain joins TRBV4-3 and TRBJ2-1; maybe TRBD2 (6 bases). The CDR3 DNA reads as TGCGCCAGCAGCCAAGAATCTGGACTGGGGGGAAGCTCCTACAATGAGCAGTTCTTC. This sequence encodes CASSQESGLGGSSYNEQFF.